The rows below give T cell receptor beta chains drawn from one sample of a study of CD8+ T cells in alopecia areata. The table came from immunoSEQ multiplex PCR; TCRdb's copy has only in-frame clones and leaves some out. The table records approximately 42,000 clones, about 71% of them present only once. The source was CD8+ T cells sorted from blood, collected at week 4, from a patient treated with tofacitinib. All receptors derive from a human donor with alopecia areata. Both conserved end residues are part of each CDR3. Fields, in order: J gene, D gene, V gene, clone size, CDR3 protein, CDR3 DNA. The D gene is left open where the match is weak. Some rows mark clone size as missing; the rest say once, few, many or name a class of expanded clone.

j_gene: TRBJ1-2
d_gene: TRBD1
v_gene: TRBV27
abundance: -
CDR3aa: CASSPTGPNGYTF
CDR3nt: TGTGCCAGCAGCCCGACAGGGCCGAATGGCTACACCTTC

j_gene: TRBJ2-3
d_gene: -
v_gene: TRBV6-5
abundance: few
CDR3aa: CASPLRRLRAQYF
CDR3nt: TGTGCCAGCCCCCTCCGACGACTTCGGGCGCAGTATTTT

j_gene: TRBJ1-5
d_gene: -
v_gene: TRBV30
abundance: -
CDR3aa: CAWSRQGNQPQHF
CDR3nt: TGTGCCTGGAGTCGGCAGGGAAATCAGCCCCAGCATTTT

j_gene: TRBJ2-3
d_gene: -
v_gene: TRBV7-9
abundance: -
CDR3aa: CASRRDSSTDTQYF
CDR3nt: TGTGCCAGCAGACGGGACTCAAGCACAGATACGCAGTATTTT

j_gene: TRBJ1-1
d_gene: -
v_gene: TRBV19
abundance: -
CDR3aa: CASTVGIEAFF
CDR3nt: TGTGCCAGTACGGTGGGAATTGAAGCTTTCTTT

j_gene: TRBJ1-2
d_gene: -
v_gene: TRBV14
abundance: once
CDR3aa: CASSQDTNYGYTF
CDR3nt: TGTGCCAGCAGCCAAGACACCAACTATGGCTACACCTTC

j_gene: TRBJ2-7
d_gene: -
v_gene: TRBV13
abundance: -
CDR3aa: CASSSRDKGYEQYF
CDR3nt: TGTGCCAGCAGCTCCCGGGACAAGGGTTACGAGCAGTACTTC

j_gene: TRBJ2-7
d_gene: TRBD1
v_gene: TRBV19
abundance: -
CDR3aa: CASTPGQGLYEQYF
CDR3nt: TGTGCCAGTACCCCGGGACAGGGGTTATACGAGCAGTACTTC

j_gene: TRBJ2-1
d_gene: -
v_gene: TRBV5-4
abundance: -
CDR3aa: CASSSSGTRLGNEQFF
CDR3nt: TGTGCCAGCAGCTCGTCCGGGACACGCTTAGGGAATGAGCAGTTCTTC

j_gene: TRBJ2-1
d_gene: TRBD2
v_gene: TRBV27
abundance: few
CDR3aa: CASSFLTSGGAHEQFF
CDR3nt: TGTGCCAGCAGTTTCCTGACTAGCGGGGGGGCACATGAGCAGTTCTTC

j_gene: TRBJ2-5
d_gene: -
v_gene: TRBV2
abundance: -
CDR3aa: CASTGVRKTQYF
CDR3nt: TGTGCCAGCACTGGGGTTCGGAAGACCCAGTACTTC

j_gene: TRBJ1-2
d_gene: -
v_gene: TRBV29-1
abundance: -
CDR3aa: CSVEDRVGNYGYTF
CDR3nt: TGCAGCGTTGAAGATAGGGTCGGGAACTATGGCTACACCTTC

j_gene: TRBJ1-1
d_gene: -
v_gene: TRBV27
abundance: few
CDR3aa: CASSLGWGARTEAFF
CDR3nt: TGTGCCAGCAGTTTAGGGTGGGGGGCTCGCACTGAAGCTTTCTTT

j_gene: TRBJ2-7
d_gene: -
v_gene: TRBV4-3
abundance: -
CDR3aa: CASSQFRGSSYEQYF
CDR3nt: TGCGCCAGCAGCCAATTTCGGGGTAGCTCCTACGAGCAGTACTTC